Shown below are 8 T cell receptor beta chains from a single sample sequenced in a study of technical replicates of blood from a handful of donors. Produced via immunoSEQ multiplex PCR; TCRdb's table is partial and in-frame only. The data hold about 88,000 clones, with over 90% observed a single time. Input material: T cells isolated from PBMCs. Receptor source: a human donor in good health.

This clone appeared a single time. The rearrangement links TRBV7-3 to TRBJ2-1; TRBD2 might be the D (7 bases). The V end was cut by 5 bases, the J end by 5 bases, with 13 bases between. Germline V gene sequence: CDR1 SGHTA, CDR2 FQGTGA. This CDR3 region has 14 residues. CDR3 in amino acids: CASSRGGPDNEQFF. The DNA for the CDR3 is TGTGCCAGCAGCAGGGGGGGGCCTGACAATGAGCAGTTCTTC.

V and J are TRBV6-1 and TRBJ1-2; D is unresolved. The germline CDR1 and CDR2 sequences are MNHNS and SASEGT. There are 13 residues in the CDR3. V dropped 2 bases and J dropped 10 bases, with 14 bases sitting between them. This CDR3 reads CASSEHPPGFYTF. CDR3 nucleotides: TGTGCCAGCAGTGAACACCCGCCGGGTTTCTACACCTTC.

Details on this clone: The junction does not match germline at one end; this may be a read error. The J gene is TRBJ2-1, the V gene TRBV2; no firm D call. This CDR3 has 17 residues. Germline V lookup: CDR1 SNHLY, CDR2 FYNNEI. CDR3 residues: CASSERGLTSSSNEQFF. CDR3 sequence (DNA): TGTGCCAGCAGTGAACGCGGCCTTACCTCTTCCTCCAATGAGCAGTTCTTC.

The V gene is TRBV6-5, the J gene TRBJ2-7; D gene ambiguous. Trimming left V 2 bases short and J 5 bases short, with 16 bases between. This CDR3 region has 15 residues. Germline loops: CDR1 MNHEY, CDR2 SVGAGI. Here the CDR3 reads CASSYRGRLGDEQYF. DNA for the CDR3: TGTGCCAGCAGTTACAGAGGAAGGCTTGGCGACGAGCAGTACTTC.

CDR3: CASSLGTDRRGNEQFF. The DNA of the CDR3 is TGTGCCAGCAGCTTGGGTACAGACCGACGGGGCAATGAGCAGTTCTTC. The chain combines TRBV7-3 with TRBJ2-1; D may be TRBD2 (5 bases). V shed 3 bases and J shed 6 bases, with 18 bases lying between them. The CDR3 runs 16 residues. Germline values: CDR1 SGHTA, CDR2 FQGTGA.

This clone was seen once. The chain couples TRBV19 to TRBJ2-1, with 12 bases identical to TRBD2. This CDR3 contains 16 residues. V shed 5 bases and J 3 bases; nucleotides not matched to a gene: 5. CDR1 and CDR2 from the germline V gene are LNHDA and SQIVND (reference sequence). Written as DNA, the CDR3 is TGTGCCAGTAGTGTAAGACTAGCGGGAGTCTACAATGAGCAGTTCTTC. It yields the protein CASSVRLAGVYNEQFF.

The rearrangement uses TRBV6-5 and TRBJ1-2; D not resolved. Germline lookup yields CDR1 MNHEY and CDR2 SVGAGI. Deletions cut 6 bases from V and 7 bases from J, with 3 bases between. The CDR3 sequence is 9 residues long. The CDR3 DNA sequence: TGTGCCAGCAGGGCTGGCTACACCTTC. Its protein is CASRAGYTF.

J is TRBJ1-2 and V is TRBV20-1; D is unclear. The CDR3 is 11 amino acids. Germline assignment: CDR1 DFQATT and CDR2 SNEGSKA (reference sequence). V was shortened by 0 bases and J by 8 bases, with 7 bases between the two germline ends. The CDR3 sequence: CSARDPEGYTF. The DNA of the CDR3 is TGCAGTGCTAGAGATCCGGAGGGCTACACCTTC.